Listed below are T cell receptor beta chains from one sample, sequenced in a study of blood T cell repertoires in COVID-19. The method was immunoSEQ multiplex PCR; TCRdb's version includes in-frame clones alone and lacks a portion of them. The sample has fewer than 110,000 clones; more than 80% are singletons. Specimen: peripheral blood. These receptors were collected from a human donor in a cohort sampled during active COVID-19. CDR3s include the opening cysteine and the closing phenylalanine or tryptophan. A D gene is named only where the DNA matches it firmly. Size is stated for part of the rows, as once, few or many counts, or as a class when the clone is expanded.

>TRBV2|-|TRBJ1-1|TRBD1
TGTGCCAGCAGTGGGAGAACAGGGGTGAACACTGAAGCTTTCTTT
CASSGRTGVNTEAFF
>TRBV7-9|-|TRBJ1-2|TRBD1
TGTGCCAGCAGCCAAGACAGGGCAAACTATGGCTACACCTTC
CASSQDRANYGYTF
>TRBV3-1/TRBV3-2|-|TRBJ2-7|-
TGTGCCAGCAGCCTTCTGATAGACGAGCAGTACTTC
CASSLLIDEQYF
>TRBV9|few|TRBJ1-2|-
TGTGCCAGCAGCCCGGGAACAGTCTATGGCTACACCTTC
CASSPGTVYGYTF
>TRBV2|-|TRBJ1-1|-
TGTGCCAGCAGTGAGCAACCAATGAGGAACACTGAAGCTTTCTTT
CASSEQPMRNTEAFF
>TRBV4-3|-|TRBJ1-2|TRBD1
TGCGCCAGCAGCCAAGAATTGTCGGGACAGGGGAGGGATGGCTACACCTTC
CASSQELSGQGRDGYTF
>TRBV5-8|-|TRBJ1-1|TRBD1
TGTGCCAGCAGCGGTGACAGGGGGCGGCGGAGCACTGAAGCTTTCTTT
CASSGDRGRRSTEAFF
>TRBV18|-|TRBJ2-2|TRBD2
TGTGCCAGCTCACCGGGACTAGCGGGGGTCGCCGGGGAGCTGTTTTTT
CASSPGLAGVAGELFF
>TRBV5-8|-|TRBJ1-6|TRBD1
TGTGCCAGCAGCGGACCGACAGGGTCCAATTCACCCCTCCACTTT
CASSGPTGSNSPLHF
>TRBV18|-|TRBJ1-4|-
TGTGCCAGCTCACCCCTTACGGGCAGGGGAAATGAAAAACTGTTTTTT
CASSPLTGRGNEKLFF
>TRBV2|-|TRBJ1-5|-
TGTGCCAGCAGTGGTCAGGGTAAGACACATAGCAATCAGCCCCAGCATTTT
CASSGQGKTHSNQPQHF
>TRBV5-8|-|TRBJ1-3|TRBD1
TGTGCCAGCAGCTTCAGGGGGCAATACAACACCATATATTTT
CASSFRGQYNTIYF
>TRBV9|-|TRBJ2-3|-
TGTGCCAGCCGAGGCACAGATACGCAGTATTTT
CASRGTDTQYF
>TRBV28|-|TRBJ1-2|-
TGTGCCAGCAGTCCTTATGATGGCTACACCTTC
CASSPYDGYTF
>TRBV27|once|TRBJ2-1|TRBD2
TGTGCCAGCAGGACCGGTGGGACTAGCAGTGAGCAGTTCTTC
CASRTGGTSSEQFF
>TRBV30|-|TRBJ2-2|TRBD1
TGTGCCTGGAGTCGGCAGGGGGCCCGGGAGCTGTTTTTT
CAWSRQGARELFF
>TRBV11-3|-|TRBJ1-2|TRBD1
TGTGCCAGCAGCCGACAGGGCGCCTATGGCTACACCTTC
CASSRQGAYGYTF
>TRBV18|few|TRBJ1-1|-
TGTGCCAGCTCACCATATCAGTCGAAGGAAGCTTTCTTT
CASSPYQSKEAFF
>TRBV10-3|-|TRBJ1-1|-
TGTGCCATGCAGGCAGGATTGAACACTGAAGCTTTCTTT
CAMQAGLNTEAFF
>TRBV2|few|TRBJ1-5|-
TGTGCCAGCAGTGAAGGGGACTGGGAATATCAGCCCCAGCATTTT
CASSEGDWEYQPQHF
>TRBV29-1|-|TRBJ2-7|TRBD2
TGCAGCGTTTCAGCCCCCGGGGGGTCCTCCTACGAGCAGTACTTC
CSVSAPGGSSYEQYF
>TRBV5-1|-|TRBJ1-1|-
TGCGCCAGTGACCCGGGGGTCGGGAGTGGTGAAGCTTTCTTT
CASDPGVGSGEAFF
>TRBV3-1/TRBV3-2|-|TRBJ2-6|-
TGTGCCAGCAGCCGTCAGGGTGCTGGGGCCAACGTCCTGACTTTC
CASSRQGAGANVLTF
>TRBV2|-|TRBJ1-4|TRBD1
TGTGCCAGCAGACCTGGACAGGCAACTAATGAAAAACTGTTTTTT
CASRPGQATNEKLFF
>TRBV6-5|-|TRBJ1-1|-
TGTGCCAGCAGCTTCCCCGACAGGCACACTGAAGCTTTCTTT
CASSFPDRHTEAFF
>TRBV7-2|few|TRBJ1-2|TRBD1
TGTGCCAGCAGGGAGACAGGGGTGGATGGCTACACCTTC
CASRETGVDGYTF
>TRBV15|-|TRBJ1-3|-
TGTGCCACCAGCAGACAGGGATCTGGCTCTGGAAACACCATATATTTT
CATSRQGSGSGNTIYF
>TRBV9|-|TRBJ2-1|TRBD2
TGTGCCAGCAGCGTTAAACGACTAGCGGGGTTCTACAATGAGCAGTTCTTC
CASSVKRLAGFYNEQFF
>TRBV19|-|TRBJ1-2|-
TGTGCCAGTAGTCCCTCCGGTACTTGGTATGGCTACACCTTC
CASSPSGTWYGYTF
>TRBV6-1|-|TRBJ1-3|-
TGTGCCAGCAGTGAAGCTTCAGTCAGTGGAAACACCATATATTTT
CASSEASVSGNTIYF
>TRBV28|-|TRBJ2-7|-
TGTGCCAGCAGCCGGAGGGTCTCAGGGAGGACCAACATATACGAGCAGTACTTC
CASSRRVSGRTNIYEQYF
>TRBV4-1|-|TRBJ1-5|-
TGCGCCAGCAGCCAAGATCTAGGTGTGCCCCAGCATTTT
CASSQDLGVPQHF
>TRBV7-3|-|TRBJ2-2|-
TGTGCCAGCAGCCCACTAGTGAACACCGGGGAGCTGTTTTTT
CASSPLVNTGELFF
>TRBV19|few|TRBJ2-2|TRBD2
TGTGCCAGTAGTACCTTTAGCGGGGGGCGCACCGGGGAGCTGTTTTTT
CASSTFSGGRTGELFF
>TRBV6-6|-|TRBJ2-3|TRBD1
TGTGCCAGCAGTTATTTAGGGACAGGGTCCACAGATACGCAGTATTTT
CASSYLGTGSTDTQYF
>TRBV5-4|-|TRBJ2-2|-
TGTGCCAGCAGCTTGGGGGCAGATAACACCGGGGAGCTGTTTTTT
CASSLGADNTGELFF
>TRBV24-1|-|TRBJ1-1|TRBD1
TGTGCCACCAGTGATCCCGGGACAGGGGAAGAGGTCACTGAAGCTTTCTTT
CATSDPGTGEEVTEAFF
>TRBV11-2|-|TRBJ2-5|TRBD2
TGTGCCAGCAGCCGCGGGACTAGCGGGGGGGGCCGGCAAGAGACCCAGTACTTC
CASSRGTSGGGRQETQYF
>TRBV5-4|-|TRBJ2-6|TRBD1
TGTGCCAGCAGCTCAGACAGGGGTGGGGCCAACGTCCTGACTTTC
CASSSDRGGANVLTF
>TRBV6-6|-|TRBJ1-5|TRBD1
TGTGCCAGCAAGGGGGACAGCCGGGGCAATCAGCCCCAGCATTTT
CASKGDSRGNQPQHF
>TRBV5-4|-|TRBJ1-2|TRBD1
TGTGCCAGCAGCCCTGATCGACAGGGAGGAGGCTACACCTTC
CASSPDRQGGGYTF
>TRBV7-2|-|TRBJ1-1|-
TGTGCCAGCAGCTTAAGCGGGCTGCGGACTGAAGCTTTCTTT
CASSLSGLRTEAFF
>TRBV6-1|-|TRBJ1-1|-
TGTGCCAGCAGCCGCAGGGGTACGGGCACTGAAGCTTTCTTT
CASSRRGTGTEAFF
>TRBV1|-|TRBJ2-1|-
TGCACCAGCAGCCAAGATCGGGGTGGGGGCCAATACAATGAGCAGTTCTTC
CTSSQDRGGGQYNEQFF
>TRBV7-6|once|TRBJ1-1|-
TGTGCCAGCAGCTTACAGGGAAACAAGAACACTGAAGCTTTCTTT
CASSLQGNKNTEAFF
>TRBV7-2|-|TRBJ1-2|-
TGTGCCAGCAGCTTAGATAGTAGCTATGGCTACACCTTC
CASSLDSSYGYTF
>TRBV11-3|-|TRBJ2-3|TRBD2
TGTGCCAGCAGCTCCTGGACTAGCGGGGGGTCATCTACTAGCACAGATACGCAGTATTTT
CASSSWTSGGSSTSTDTQYF
>TRBV6-5|-|TRBJ1-3|TRBD1
TGTGCCAGCAGTCAGTGGACAGGGGTTGGAAACACCATATATTTT
CASSQWTGVGNTIYF
>TRBV5-1|-|TRBJ1-2|-
TGCGCCAGCAGCGGGCAGGGCAACTATGGCTACACCTTC
CASSGQGNYGYTF
>TRBV3-1/TRBV3-2|-|TRBJ1-1|-
TGTGCCAGCAGCCTACGGATGACGGGCACTGAAGCTTTCTTT
CASSLRMTGTEAFF
>TRBV3-1/TRBV3-2|-|TRBJ1-2|-
TGTGCCAGCAGCCAAGCCGGGCGGGACTATGGCTACACCTTC
CASSQAGRDYGYTF
>TRBV5-6|-|TRBJ1-2|-
TGTGCCAGCACCCCTGGGGGGAGGGACTATGGCTACACCTTC
CASTPGGRDYGYTF
>TRBV6-5|-|TRBJ1-5|-
TGTGCCAGCAACAGACGTCCAGGGGATCAGCCCCAGCATTTT
CASNRRPGDQPQHF